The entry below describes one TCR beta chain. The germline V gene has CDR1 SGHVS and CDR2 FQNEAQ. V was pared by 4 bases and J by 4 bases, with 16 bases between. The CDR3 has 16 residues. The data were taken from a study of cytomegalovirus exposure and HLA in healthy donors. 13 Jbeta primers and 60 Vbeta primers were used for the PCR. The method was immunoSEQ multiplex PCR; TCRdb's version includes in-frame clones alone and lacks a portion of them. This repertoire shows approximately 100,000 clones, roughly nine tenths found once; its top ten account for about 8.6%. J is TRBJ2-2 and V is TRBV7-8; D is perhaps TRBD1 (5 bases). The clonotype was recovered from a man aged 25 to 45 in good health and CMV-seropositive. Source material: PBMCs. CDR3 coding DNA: TGTGCCAGCAGCTCCTTGGGGCGCCAGATCACCGGGGAGCTGTTTTTT. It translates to CASSSLGRQITGELFF.